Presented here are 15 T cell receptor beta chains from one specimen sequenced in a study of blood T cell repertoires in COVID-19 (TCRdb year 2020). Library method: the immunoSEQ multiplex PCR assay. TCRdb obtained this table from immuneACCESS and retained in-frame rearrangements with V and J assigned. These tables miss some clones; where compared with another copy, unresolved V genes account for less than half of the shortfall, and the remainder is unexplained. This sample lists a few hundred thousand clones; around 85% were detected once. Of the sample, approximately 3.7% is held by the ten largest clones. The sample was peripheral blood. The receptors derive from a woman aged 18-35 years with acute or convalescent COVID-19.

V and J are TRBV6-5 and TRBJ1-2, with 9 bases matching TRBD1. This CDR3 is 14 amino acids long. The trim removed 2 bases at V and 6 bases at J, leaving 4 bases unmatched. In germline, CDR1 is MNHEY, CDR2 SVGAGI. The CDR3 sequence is CASSYAGQGNGYTF. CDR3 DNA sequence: TGTGCCAGCAGTTACGCGGGACAGGGTAATGGCTACACCTTC.

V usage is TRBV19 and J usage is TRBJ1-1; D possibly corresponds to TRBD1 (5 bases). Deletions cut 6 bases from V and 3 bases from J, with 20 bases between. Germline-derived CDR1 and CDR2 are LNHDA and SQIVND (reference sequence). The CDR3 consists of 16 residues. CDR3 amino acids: CASSPKEGRKYTEAFF. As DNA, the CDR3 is TGTGCCAGTAGCCCTAAGGAGGGGCGGAAGTACACTGAAGCTTTCTTT.

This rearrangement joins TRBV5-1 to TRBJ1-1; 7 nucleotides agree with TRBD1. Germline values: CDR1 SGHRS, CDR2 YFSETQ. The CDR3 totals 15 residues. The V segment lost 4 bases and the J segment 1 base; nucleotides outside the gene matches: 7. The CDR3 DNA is TGCGCCAGCAGCGTCCAGGGGGTCCGGAACACTGAAGCTTTCTTT. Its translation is CASSVQGVRNTEAFF.

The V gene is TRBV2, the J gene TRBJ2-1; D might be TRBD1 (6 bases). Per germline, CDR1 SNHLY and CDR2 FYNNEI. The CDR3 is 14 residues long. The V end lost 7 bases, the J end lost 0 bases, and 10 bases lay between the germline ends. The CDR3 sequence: CASTRGSSYNEQFF. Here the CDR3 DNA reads TGTGCCAGCACTAGGGGGAGCTCCTACAATGAGCAGTTCTTC.

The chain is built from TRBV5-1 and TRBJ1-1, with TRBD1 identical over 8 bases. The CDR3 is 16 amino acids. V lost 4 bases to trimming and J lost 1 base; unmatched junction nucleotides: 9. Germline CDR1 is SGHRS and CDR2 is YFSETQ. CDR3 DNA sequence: TGCGCCAGCAGCCCTGGCATTGGGACAGGGAACACTGAAGCTTTCTTT. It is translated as CASSPGIGTGNTEAFF.

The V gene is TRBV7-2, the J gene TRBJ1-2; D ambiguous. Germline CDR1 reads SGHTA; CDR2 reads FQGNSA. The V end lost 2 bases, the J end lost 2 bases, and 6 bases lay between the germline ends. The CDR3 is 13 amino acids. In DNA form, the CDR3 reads TGTGCCAGCAGCTTATTAGCGAACTATGGCTACACCTTC. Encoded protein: CASSLLANYGYTF.

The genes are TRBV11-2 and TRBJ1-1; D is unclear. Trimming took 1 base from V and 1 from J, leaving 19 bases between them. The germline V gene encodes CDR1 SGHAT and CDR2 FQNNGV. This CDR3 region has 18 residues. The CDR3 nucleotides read TGTGCCAGCAGCTTAGGACCCCTCTTTAGTGCGGGGAACACTGAAGCTTTCTTT. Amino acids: CASSLGPLFSAGNTEAFF.

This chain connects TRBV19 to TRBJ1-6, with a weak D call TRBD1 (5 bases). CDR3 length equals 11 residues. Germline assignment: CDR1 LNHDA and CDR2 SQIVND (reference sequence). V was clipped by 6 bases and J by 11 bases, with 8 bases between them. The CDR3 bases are TGTGCCAGTAGCGGGGGAGCACCCCTCCACTTT. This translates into CASSGGAPLHF.

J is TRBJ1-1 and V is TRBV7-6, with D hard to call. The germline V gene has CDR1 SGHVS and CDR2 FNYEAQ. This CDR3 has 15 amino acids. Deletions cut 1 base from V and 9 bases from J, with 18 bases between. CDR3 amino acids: CASSLGPSVEEKAFF. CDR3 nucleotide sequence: TGTGCCAGCAGCTTAGGGCCCTCGGTGGAGGAGAAAGCTTTCTTT.

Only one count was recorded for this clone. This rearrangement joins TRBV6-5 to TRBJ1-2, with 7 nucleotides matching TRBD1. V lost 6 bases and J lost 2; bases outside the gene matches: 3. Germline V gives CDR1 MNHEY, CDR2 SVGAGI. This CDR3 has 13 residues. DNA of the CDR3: TGTGCCAGCAGAAAGGGACAGAACTATGGCTACACCTTC. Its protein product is CASRKGQNYGYTF.

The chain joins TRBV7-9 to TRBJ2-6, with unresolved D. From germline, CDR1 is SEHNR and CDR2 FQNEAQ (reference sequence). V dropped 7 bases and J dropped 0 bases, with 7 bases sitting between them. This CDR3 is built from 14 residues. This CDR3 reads CASKDFSGANVLTF. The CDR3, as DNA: TGTGCCAGCAAAGACTTCTCTGGGGCCAACGTCCTGACTTTC.

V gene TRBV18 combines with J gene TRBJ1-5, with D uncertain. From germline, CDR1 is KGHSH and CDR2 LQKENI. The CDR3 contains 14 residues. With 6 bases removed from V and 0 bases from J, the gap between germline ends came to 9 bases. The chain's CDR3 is CASSAAGSNQPQHF. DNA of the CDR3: TGTGCCAGCTCCGCAGCAGGTAGCAATCAGCCCCAGCATTTT.

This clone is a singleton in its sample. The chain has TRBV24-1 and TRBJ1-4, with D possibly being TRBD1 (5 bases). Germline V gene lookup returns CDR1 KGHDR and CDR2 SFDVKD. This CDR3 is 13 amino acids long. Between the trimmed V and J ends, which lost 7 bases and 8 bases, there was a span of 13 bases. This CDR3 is CATRDQGGEKLFF. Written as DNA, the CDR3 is TGTGCCACCAGGGACCAGGGAGGGGAAAAACTGTTTTTT.

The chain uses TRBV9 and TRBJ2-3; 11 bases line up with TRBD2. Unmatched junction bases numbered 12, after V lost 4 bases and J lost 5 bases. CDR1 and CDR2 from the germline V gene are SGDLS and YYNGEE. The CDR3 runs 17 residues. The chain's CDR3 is CASSSNLAGGRIDTQYF. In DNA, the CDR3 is TGTGCCAGCAGCTCCAATCTAGCGGGGGGAAGAATAGATACGCAGTATTTT. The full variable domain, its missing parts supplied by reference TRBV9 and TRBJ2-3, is DSGVTQTPKHLITATGQRVTLRCSPRSGDLSVYWYQQSLDQGLQFLIQYYNGEERAKGNILERFSAQQFPDLHSELNLSSLELGDSALYFCASSSNLAGGRIDTQYFGPGTRLTVL.

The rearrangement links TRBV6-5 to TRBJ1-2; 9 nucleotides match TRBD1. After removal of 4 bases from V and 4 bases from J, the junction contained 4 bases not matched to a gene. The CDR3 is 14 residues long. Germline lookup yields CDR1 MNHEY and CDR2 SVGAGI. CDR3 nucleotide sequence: TGTGCCAGCAGTTTTACGACAGGGGGCTATGGCTACACCTTC. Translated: CASSFTTGGYGYTF.